Below are 16 T cell receptor beta chains sequenced from a single sample in a study of blood T cell repertoires in COVID-19. The data were produced by immunoSEQ multiplex PCR, yet TCRdb's version contains in-frame clones alone and is incomplete. This table holds a few hundred thousand clones, around 90% found once. The sequencing sample was made of peripheral blood. These receptors all come from a woman aged 30 to 39 with COVID-19, enrolled during active disease.

The V call is TRBV7-9, the J call TRBJ2-2, with D perhaps matching TRBD2 (6 bases). This CDR3 spans 15 amino acids. Germline lookup yields CDR1 SEHNR and CDR2 FQNEAQ (reference sequence). Trimming took off 4 bases at V and 4 bases at J, with 13 bases between the two ends. The CDR3 DNA sequence: TGTGCCAGCAGCTCCGGGACTCCGAGCACCGGGGAGCTGTTTTTT. This sequence encodes CASSSGTPSTGELFF.

The chain employs TRBV18 and TRBJ2-2; 9 bases fit TRBD2. This CDR3 spans 16 amino acids. The V gene end was trimmed by 5 bases and the J gene end by 5 bases; junction bases not matched to a gene: 9. The germline V gene encodes CDR1 KGHSH and CDR2 LQKENI. CDR3 coding DNA: TGTGCCAGCTCATCCTCAGCGGGAGGAGGTACCGGGGAGCTGTTTTTT. Its translation: CASSSSAGGGTGELFF. The whole variable domain, filled in from reference TRBV18 and TRBJ2-2, reads NAGVMQNPRHLVRRRGQEARLRCSPMKGHSHVYWYRQLPEEGLKFMVYLQKENIIDESGMPKERFSAEFPKEGPSILRIQQVVRGDSAAYFCASSSSAGGGTGELFFGEGSRLTVL.

This sequence joins TRBV5-6 and TRBJ1-2, with D perhaps TRBD1 (6 bases). Germline CDR1 and CDR2: SGHDT and YYEEEE. V was trimmed by 5 bases and J by 1 base, leaving 12 bases between them. The CDR3 extends over 14 amino acids. The CDR3 protein is CASSSQGYNYGYTF. CDR3 DNA: TGTGCCAGCAGTTCACAGGGATATAACTATGGCTACACCTTC.

The chain carries TRBV15 and TRBJ1-1; possible D gene TRBD1, 6 bases. CDR1 and CDR2 (germline): LNHNV, YYDKDF (reference sequence). Trimming removed 4 bases from V and 0 bases from J, with 12 bases in between. This CDR3 spans 15 amino acids. The CDR3 nucleotides read TGTGCCACCAGCATTGGAACAGGGATGAACACTGAAGCTTTCTTT. Amino acids: CATSIGTGMNTEAFF.

This chain connects TRBV11-3 to TRBJ2-5, with TRBD2 matching 10 bases. This CDR3 has 15 amino acids. Germline CDR1 and CDR2: SGHNT and YENEEA. V lost 1 base and J lost 4; bases outside the gene matches: 3. CDR3 amino acids: CASSLGLAGVETQYF. The CDR3, as DNA: TGTGCCAGCAGCTTAGGTCTAGCGGGAGTAGAGACCCAGTACTTC.

The genes are TRBV27 and TRBJ2-7; TRBD2 agrees at 9 bases. After removal of 8 bases from V and 2 bases from J, the junction contained 7 bases not matched to a gene. Germline V gene lookup returns CDR1 MNHEY and CDR2 SMNVEV (reference sequence). The CDR3 runs 14 residues. The CDR3 sequence is CASGGLALPYEQYF. CDR3 bases: TGTGCCAGCGGGGGACTAGCCCTCCCCTACGAGCAGTACTTC.

The chain carries TRBV5-8 and TRBJ1-2, with D possibly being TRBD1 (6 bases). CDR3 length equals 15 residues. Trimming removed 3 bases at V and 5 bases at J, with 17 bases between. Germline CDR1 is SGHTS and CDR2 is YDEGEE. The CDR3 region has the DNA TGTGCCAGCAGCTCGCCAGGGGTTACGGCGTATGGCTACACCTTC. This translates into CASSSPGVTAYGYTF.

CDR3 residues: CASSLSSGRSGYNEQFF. In DNA, the CDR3 is TGTGCCAGCAGCTTAAGTTCGGGTCGGAGCGGTTACAATGAGCAGTTCTTC. This chain links TRBV11-2 with TRBJ2-1; tentatively, D is TRBD2 (5 bases). The CDR3 consists of 17 residues. V lost 2 bases, J lost 4 bases, and 18 bases lay in between. Germline values: CDR1 SGHAT, CDR2 FQNNGV.

The V and J genes are TRBV5-6 and TRBJ2-1; TRBD2 matches 10 bases. CDR3 size: 15 residues. Germline CDR1 SGHDT, CDR2 YYEEEE. J gave up 6 bases and V 2 bases, and 5 bases lay outside the gene matches. The CDR3 bases are TGTGCCAGCAGCTTCGGGACTAGCGAGCTCAATGAGCAGTTCTTC. Translation: CASSFGTSELNEQFF.

This clone was detected only once. The genes are TRBV6-5 and TRBJ1-5; D may be TRBD1 (5 bases). V lost 2 bases, J lost 9 bases, and 17 bases lay in between. The CDR3 has 15 amino acids. CDR1 MNHEY and CDR2 SVGAGI come from the germline V gene. The CDR3 nucleotides read TGTGCCAGCAGTTACGCAAATGCCCAGGGCGCGCCCCAGCATTTT. Amino acids: CASSYANAQGAPQHF.

This clone turned up a few times. V and J are TRBV4-1 and TRBJ1-4; 9 positions agree with TRBD1. Germline loops: CDR1 MGHRA, CDR2 YSYEKL. CDR3 length: 17 residues. V gave up 3 bases and J gave up 8 bases; unmatched junction bases: 13. The CDR3 loop reads CASSHTPKDRGEEKLFF. The CDR3 coding sequence is TGCGCCAGCAGCCACACACCTAAGGACAGGGGCGAAGAAAAACTGTTTTTT.

The rearrangement links TRBV3-1 (or the pseudogene TRBV3-2) to TRBJ2-3, with TRBD2 identical over 9 bases. Germline CDR1 and CDR2: LGHDT and YNNKEL (reference sequence). The CDR3 spans 15 residues. The V gene end was trimmed by 1 base and the J gene end by 5 bases; junction bases not matched to a gene: 4. DNA of the CDR3: TGTGCCAGCAGCCAAGGCGGGGGGGCCGGAGATACGCAGTATTTT. Translation: CASSQGGGAGDTQYF.

This rearrangement joins TRBV18 to TRBJ2-1; tentative D call: TRBD1 (5 bases). Between the trimmed V and J ends, which lost 0 bases and 5 bases, there was a span of 11 bases. This CDR3 contains 15 residues. Germline-derived CDR1 and CDR2 are KGHSH and LQKENI. CDR3 amino acids: CASSPPPGYNNEQFF. CDR3 bases: TGTGCCAGCTCACCACCCCCAGGGTACAACAATGAGCAGTTCTTC.

The chain uses TRBV24-1 and TRBJ2-4, with D tentatively TRBD2 (6 bases). Germline-derived CDR1 and CDR2 are KGHDR and SFDVKD. V gave up 4 bases and J gave up 1 base, with 16 bases separating them. The CDR3 spans 17 residues. CDR3 region: CATSEGRGKPAKNIQYF. Written as DNA, the CDR3 is TGTGCCACCAGTGAGGGCCGGGGGAAACCCGCCAAAAACATTCAGTACTTC.

This clone was found once. The rearrangement joins TRBV7-9 to TRBJ1-1; tentatively, D is TRBD1 (6 bases). The CDR3 is 13 residues long. Germline lookup yields CDR1 SEHNR and CDR2 FQNEAQ (reference sequence). Between the trimmed V and J ends, which lost 6 bases and 5 bases, there was a span of 13 bases. CDR3 residues: CASRITGRTEAFF. The CDR3 region has the DNA TGTGCCAGCAGGATAACAGGGAGAACTGAAGCTTTCTTT.

The V gene is TRBV7-6, the J gene TRBJ1-2, with TRBD1 matching over 9 bases. Germline V gives CDR1 SGHVS, CDR2 FNYEAQ. The CDR3 spans 15 residues. Trimming at V came to 1 base and at J to 4 bases, leaving 4 bases not matched to a gene. Here the CDR3 DNA reads TGTGCCAGCAGCTTAGGAGGACAGGGGCTCTATGGCTACACCTTC. This encodes CASSLGGQGLYGYTF.